These 25 T cell receptor beta chains came from one sample sequenced in a study of OX40 agonist ivuxolimab in advanced cancers. TCRdb's copy holds only in-frame clones and misses some; the assay was immunoSEQ multiplex PCR. The sample consists of tens of thousands of clones, 85% to 90% of them appearing once. This material consisted of CD4+ or CD8+ T cells sorted from blood, taken in a trial of the OX40 agonist ivuxolimab. These receptors all stem from an adult with an advanced solid tumor such as melanoma, head and neck, liver or kidney cancer.

The chain employs TRBV11-2 and TRBJ1-3; D is possibly TRBD1 (5 bases). The CDR3 is 13 amino acids. V was pared by 6 bases and J by 7 bases, with 13 bases between. Germline V gene sequence: CDR1 SGHAT, CDR2 FQNNGV. CDR3 in amino acids: CASSLDSLNTIYF. DNA for the CDR3: TGTGCCAGCAGTCTAGACAGTCTTAACACCATATATTTT.

This sequence joins TRBV5-1 and TRBJ2-5, with TRBD2 identical over 8 bases. The ends lost 5 bases at V and 4 bases at J; junction bases unmatched: 10. The germline gives CDR1 SGHRS, CDR2 YFSETQ. The CDR3 has 15 amino acids. Here the CDR3 DNA reads TGCGCCAGCAGATCGGAGGCGGGGGGCTTAGAGACCCAGTACTTC. Amino acid sequence: CASRSEAGGLETQYF. Using reference TRBV5-1 and TRBJ2-5 for the parts outside the CDR3, the full variable domain is KAGVTQTPRYLIKTRGQQVTLSCSPISGHRSVSWYQQTPGQGLQFLFEYFSETQRNKGNFPGRFSGRQFSNSRSEMNVSTLELGDSALYLCASRSEAGGLETQYFGPGTRLLVL.

The V gene is TRBV6-4, the J gene TRBJ2-5; the D gene is possibly TRBD1 (6 bases). CDR1 and CDR2 (germline): MRHNA, SNTAGT. CDR3 size: 15 residues. V dropped 2 bases and J dropped 1 base, with 11 bases sitting between them. The CDR3 nucleotides read TGTGCCAGCAGTGACATGGTCAGGGGCCAAGAGACCCAGTACTTC. Translation gives CASSDMVRGQETQYF.

The V call is TRBV7-6, the J call TRBJ2-1; D possibly corresponds to TRBD2 (5 bases). Germline assignment: CDR1 SGHVS and CDR2 FNYEAQ. This CDR3 is built from 16 residues. Trimming stripped 1 base from V and 4 bases from J, with 14 bases between. CDR3 nucleotides: TGTGCCAGCAGCTTAGACTCTGGAGGCACATACAATGAGCAGTTCTTC. Amino acid sequence: CASSLDSGGTYNEQFF.

The gene calls are TRBV19 and TRBJ2-3, with 8 bases lining up with TRBD2. The V and J ends lost 6 bases and 5 bases, in that order; junction bases with no gene match: 7. This CDR3 has 14 amino acids. Germline CDR1 reads LNHDA; CDR2 reads SQIVND (reference sequence). The DNA for the CDR3 is TGTGCCAGTAGGGACGGGAGGGCCAGAGATACGCAGTATTTT. Encoded protein: CASRDGRARDTQYF.

V usage is TRBV7-2 and J usage is TRBJ2-5, with TRBD2 as a possible D gene (5 bases). The V gene lost 6 bases and the J gene lost 4 bases, with 6 bases spanning the gap. The V gene's germline CDR1 is SGHTA and CDR2 FQGNSA. This CDR3 contains 11 residues. The CDR3 nucleotides read TGTGCCAGCAGACGGGGAGAGACCCAGTACTTC. Its translation is CASRRGETQYF.

The rearrangement uses TRBV29-1 and TRBJ1-5; D gene unclear. The CDR3 spans 13 residues. The V end lost 4 bases, the J end lost 6 bases, and 13 bases lay between the germline ends. Germline lookup yields CDR1 SQVTM and CDR2 ANQGSEA. The CDR3 spells CSVGGTAGQPQHF. In nucleotides, the CDR3 is TGCAGCGTTGGGGGAACAGCGGGTCAGCCCCAGCATTTT.

CDR3 sequence reads: CASSPGLAGILEQYF. In DNA form, the CDR3 reads TGCGCCAGCAGCCCGGGACTAGCGGGGATCTTGGAGCAGTACTTC. The V and J genes are TRBV5-1 and TRBJ2-7; 13 nucleotides align to TRBD2. Germline V gene lookup returns CDR1 SGHRS and CDR2 YFSETQ. The CDR3 runs to 15 residues. The ends lost 4 bases at V and 7 bases at J; junction bases unmatched: 8. The full variable domain, completed using reference TRBV5-1 and TRBJ2-7, is KAGVTQTPRYLIKTRGQQVTLSCSPISGHRSVSWYQQTPGQGLQFLFEYFSETQRNKGNFPGRFSGRQFSNSRSEMNVSTLELGDSALYLCASSPGLAGILEQYFGPGTRLTVT.

In DNA form, the CDR3 reads TGCGCCAGCAGCCACCCTAGCGGGAGCTCCTACAATGAGCAGTTCTTC. This translates into CASSHPSGSSYNEQFF. V usage is TRBV4-1 and J usage is TRBJ2-1, with TRBD2 identical over 10 bases. Germline values: CDR1 MGHRA, CDR2 YSYEKL. V trimming: 3 bases; J trimming: 0 bases; junction bases outside the gene matches: 2. The CDR3 runs 16 residues.

This clone was detected once. The chain couples TRBV18 to TRBJ1-2, with 10 bases fitting TRBD1. Germline CDR1 is KGHSH and CDR2 is LQKENI. J lost 5 bases, V lost 3 bases, and 9 bases had no gene match. The CDR3 consists of 16 residues. CDR3: CASSPPGQGVRYGYTF. CDR3 nucleotide sequence: TGTGCCAGCTCACCTCCAGGACAGGGGGTACGATATGGCTACACCTTC.

This rearrangement joins TRBV6-4 to TRBJ1-5; possibly TRBD1 for D (6 bases). The V and J ends lost 4 bases and 2 bases respectively, with 18 bases between them. Germline CDR1 and CDR2: MRHNA and SNTAGT. The length of the CDR3 is 17 residues. In nucleotides, the CDR3 is TGTGCCAGCAGTGGCTACAGGGAGAGATGGGGCAATCAGCCCCAGCATTTT. It codes for CASSGYRERWGNQPQHF.

The CDR3 region is CASKASTLTDTQYF. For the CDR3, the DNA is TGTGCCAGTAAAGCTAGCACACTCACAGATACGCAGTATTTT. The rearrangement joins TRBV19 to TRBJ2-3, with a tentative D call TRBD2 (5 bases). The CDR3 runs to 14 residues. Germline loops: CDR1 LNHDA, CDR2 SQIVND (reference sequence). The V end lost 7 bases, the J end lost 2 bases, and 13 bases lay between the germline ends.

The V and J genes are TRBV19 and TRBJ2-3, with D possibly matching TRBD2 (6 bases). The CDR3 spans 15 residues. Germline CDR1 and CDR2: LNHDA and SQIVND (reference sequence). The ends were cut back, 11 bases at V and 3 bases at J, with 21 bases in the middle. CDR3 sequence (DNA): TGTGCCGTCGCAGAAACCGGGGGATTAACAGATACGCAGTATTTT. Amino acids: CAVAETGGLTDTQYF.

The rearrangement uses TRBV5-4 and TRBJ2-7; D is perhaps TRBD1 (6 bases). The germline V and J ends were trimmed by 4 bases and 1 base, with 9 bases remaining between them. Germline-derived CDR1 and CDR2 are SGHNT and YYREEE (reference sequence). The CDR3 has 13 amino acids. The CDR3 spells CASSQQGSYEQYF. The CDR3 bases are TGTGCCAGCAGCCAACAGGGTTCCTACGAGCAGTACTTC.

This chain uses TRBV5-4 with TRBJ1-2; no clear D. Germline lookup yields CDR1 SGHNT and CDR2 YYREEE (reference sequence). CDR3 length equals 13 residues. Trimming shortened V by 1 base and J by 1 base, and 5 bases separated the two germline ends. Here the CDR3 reads CASSLRGNYGYTF. In DNA, the CDR3 is TGTGCCAGCAGCTTGCGGGGTAACTATGGCTACACCTTC.

The chain is built from TRBV6-5 and TRBJ1-5; no firm D call. Germline lookup yields CDR1 MNHEY and CDR2 SVGAGI. Trimming stripped 2 bases from V and 3 bases from J, with 5 bases between. The CDR3 runs to 13 residues. In nucleotides, the CDR3 is TGTGCCAGCAGTTACAGAGTCAATCAGCCCCAGCATTTT. This sequence encodes CASSYRVNQPQHF.

The chain employs TRBV5-1 and TRBJ2-1, with 14 bases aligning to TRBD2. The CDR3 extends over 17 amino acids. Per the germline V gene, CDR1 is SGHRS and CDR2 is YFSETQ. Losses at the gene ends were 0 bases for V and 4 bases for J; bases not matched to a gene: 3. Here the CDR3 DNA reads TGCGCCAGCAGCTTGGATCGACTAGCGGGAGGGTACAATGAGCAGTTCTTC. It yields the protein CASSLDRLAGGYNEQFF.

The chain carries TRBV6-1 and TRBJ1-1, with TRBD1 identical over 10 bases. The CDR3 is 15 residues long. Germline CDR1 MNHNS, CDR2 SASEGT. V shed 6 bases and J 0 bases; nucleotides not matched to a gene: 4. In nucleotides, the CDR3 is TGTGCCAGCAGGGACAGGGGGATTATGAACACTGAAGCTTTCTTT. This encodes CASRDRGIMNTEAFF.

This chain uses TRBV18 with TRBJ1-4; TRBD1 matches 7 bases. The CDR3 has 14 residues. Germline-derived CDR1 and CDR2 are KGHSH and LQKENI. V lost 7 bases and J lost 5; bases outside the gene matches: 7. The CDR3 DNA sequence: TGTGCCAGCTTCCAAGACAGGGCGAATGAAAAACTGTTTTTT. This translates into CASFQDRANEKLFF.

The chain employs TRBV19 and TRBJ1-1; 9 bases align to TRBD1. Trimming at V came to 4 bases and at J to 2 bases, leaving 2 bases not matched to a gene. From germline, CDR1 is LNHDA and CDR2 SQIVND (reference sequence). The CDR3 loop spans 14 amino acids. CDR3 residues: CASSTTGGNTEAFF. The CDR3 nucleotides read TGTGCCAGTAGTACGACAGGGGGAAACACTGAAGCTTTCTTT.

CDR3 loop: CASRTGSNGGYTF. CDR3 nucleotide sequence: TGTGCCAGCAGGACAGGTAGTAACGGTGGCTACACCTTC. The chain employs TRBV6-1 and TRBJ1-2, with D possibly being TRBD1 (6 bases). Germline assignment: CDR1 MNHNS and CDR2 SASEGT. This CDR3 is built from 13 residues. Between the trimmed V and J ends, which lost 6 bases and 7 bases, there was a span of 15 bases.

The chain couples TRBV11-3 to TRBJ1-3; D is uncertain. Germline assignment: CDR1 SGHNT and CDR2 YENEEA. CDR3 length: 15 residues. V was shortened by 1 base and J by 4 bases, with 11 bases between the two germline ends. CDR3: CASSLGKTSGNTIYF. CDR3 bases: TGTGCCAGCAGCTTAGGTAAAACGAGCGGAAACACCATATATTTT. Full variable domain (rest looked up from reference TRBV11-3 and TRBJ1-3): EAGVVQSPRYKIIEKKQPVAFWCNPISGHNTLYWYLQNLGQGPELLIRYENEEAVDDSQLPKDRFSAERLKGVDSTLKIQPAELGDSAVYLCASSLGKTSGNTIYFGEGSWLTVV.

This chain links TRBV6-1 with TRBJ2-6; no firm D call. Deletions cut 4 bases from V and 4 bases from J, with 8 bases between. CDR3 length equals 14 residues. Germline-derived CDR1 and CDR2 are MNHNS and SASEGT. CDR3 DNA sequence: TGTGCCAGCAGTGGACTGTGGGGGGCCAACGTCCTGACTTTC. Amino acids: CASSGLWGANVLTF.

This rearrangement joins TRBV19 to TRBJ2-3, with 10 bases identical to TRBD2. The CDR3 length is 14 residues. Germline CDR1 LNHDA, CDR2 SQIVND (reference sequence). V was clipped by 6 bases and J by 3 bases; unmatched bases: 3. The CDR3 reads CASRLAGATDTQYF. The CDR3, as DNA: TGTGCCAGTAGGCTAGCGGGGGCGACAGATACGCAGTATTTT.

The V gene is TRBV6-1, the J gene TRBJ1-4, with TRBD1 identical over 8 bases. This CDR3 spans 15 amino acids. The J segment lost 7 bases and the V segment lost 4 bases, leaving 8 bases of the junction unmatched. CDR1 and CDR2 from the germline V gene are MNHNS and SASEGT. The CDR3 sequence is CASSVTGAFGEKLFF. The CDR3 coding sequence is TGTGCCAGCAGTGTGACAGGGGCATTTGGTGAAAAACTGTTTTTT.